This entry features one TCR beta chain sequence. Libraries were prepared by immunoSEQ multiplex PCR; TCRdb keeps only in-frame clonotypes and omits some of them. The sample lists 280,000 or so clones, 85% occurring once. The sample comes from a study of blood T cell repertoires in COVID-19. Study context: Material from acute and convalescent COVID-19 was sourced from the United States, Italy and Spain.

Sequences were obtained from peripheral blood. This receptor was obtained from a human donor in a cohort sampled during active COVID-19.

The CDR3 region has the DNA TGTGCCAGCAGCTTTAGGGGGGACAGCTCCTACGAGCAGTACTTC. It translates to CASSFRGDSSYEQYF. The rearrangement links TRBV27 to TRBJ2-7; TRBD1 is a possible D gene (7 bases). Germline V gene sequence: CDR1 MNHEY, CDR2 SMNVEV (reference sequence). The germline V and J ends were trimmed by 6 bases and 0 bases, with 15 bases remaining between them. The CDR3 length is 15 residues.